This paragraph covers one TCR beta chain sequence. What it binds is not known. This sample is part of a study of CXCR3-negative and CXCR3-positive naive CD8 T cells. Each CD8+ T cell subset was flow-sorted in triplicate. Every sort contained 300,000 cells. The authors gated naive CD8+ T cells as CD45RO-CCR7+CD27+CD95-. Overall study results and limits: In both naive subsets diversity was comparably high, whereas memory CD8+ cells showed much lower diversity. Similar TRBV-TRBJ usage was seen in naive cells (both CXCR3-negative and CXCR3-positive), but memory cells differed. Relative to CXCR3-negative naive cells, CXCR3-positive naive cells had more hydrophobic TRB CDR3s.

The TRB cDNA libraries were prepared by 5' RACE with UMI labels. TCRdb re-called the 5' RACE reads; one entry per CDR3 protein, DNA not given. This table lists 50,000 to 65,000 distinct CDR3 sequences. The material sequenced was naive CXCR3+ CD8+ T cells from blood. Subset of the sample: CD45RO-CCR7+CD27+CD95- naive CD8+ T cells expressing CXCR3 (TNR3+). The TCR originated in a human donor in good health. Some clones in this sample may be carry-over from other donors' samples.

This CDR3 reads CASSLSGTGLHQETQYF. The chain links TRBV7-7 to TRBJ2-5; the TRBD1 assignment by TCRdb is unverifiable without DNA. The germline V gene encodes CDR1 SSHAT and CDR2 FNYEAQ (reference sequence). The CDR3 spans 17 residues. The full variable domain, in which reference TRBV7-7 and TRBJ2-5 provide the parts outside the CDR3, is GAGVSQSPRYKVTKRGQDVTLRCDPISSHATLYWYQQALGQGPEFLTYFNYEAQPDKSGLPSDRFSAERPEGSISTLTIQRTEQRDSAMYRCASSLSGTGLHQETQYFGPGTRLLVL.